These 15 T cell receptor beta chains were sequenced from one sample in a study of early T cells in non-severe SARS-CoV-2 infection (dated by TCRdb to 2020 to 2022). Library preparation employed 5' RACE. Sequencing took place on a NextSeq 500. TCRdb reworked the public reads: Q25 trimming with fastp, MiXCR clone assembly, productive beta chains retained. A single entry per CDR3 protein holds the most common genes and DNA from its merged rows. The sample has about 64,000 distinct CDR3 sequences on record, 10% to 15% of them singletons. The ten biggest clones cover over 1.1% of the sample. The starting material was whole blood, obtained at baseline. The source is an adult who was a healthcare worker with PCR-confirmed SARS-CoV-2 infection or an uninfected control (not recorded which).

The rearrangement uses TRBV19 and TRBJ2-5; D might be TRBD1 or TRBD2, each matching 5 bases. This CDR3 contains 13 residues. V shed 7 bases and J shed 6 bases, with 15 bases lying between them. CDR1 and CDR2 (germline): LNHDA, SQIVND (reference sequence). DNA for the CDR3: TGTGCCAGTATTGAGGGGACCGCCAAGACCCAGTACTTC. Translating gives CASIEGTAKTQYF. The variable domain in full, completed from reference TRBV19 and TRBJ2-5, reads DGGITQSPKYLFRKEGQNVTLSCEQNLNHDAMYWYRQDPGQGLRLIYYSQIVNDFQKGDIAEGYSVSREKKESFPLTVTSAQKNPTAFYLCASIEGTAKTQYFGPGTRLLVL.

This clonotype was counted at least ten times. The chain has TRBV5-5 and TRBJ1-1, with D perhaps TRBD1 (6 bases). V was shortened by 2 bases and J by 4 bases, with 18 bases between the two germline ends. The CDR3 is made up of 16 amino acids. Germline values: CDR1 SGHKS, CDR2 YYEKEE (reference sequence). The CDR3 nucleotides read TGTGCCAGCAGCTTACCATCCACAGGGAGAGGCACTGAAGCTTTCTTT. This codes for CASSLPSTGRGTEAFF.

Here the CDR3 reads CSASGQDYEQYF. The CDR3 DNA follows: TGCAGCGCATCAGGACAGGACTACGAGCAGTACTTC. This chain connects TRBV29-1 to TRBJ2-7, with TRBD1 matching 7 bases. CDR1 SQVTM and CDR2 ANQGSEA come from the germline V gene. The CDR3 has 12 residues. The ends lost 7 bases at V and 3 bases at J; junction bases unmatched: 6.

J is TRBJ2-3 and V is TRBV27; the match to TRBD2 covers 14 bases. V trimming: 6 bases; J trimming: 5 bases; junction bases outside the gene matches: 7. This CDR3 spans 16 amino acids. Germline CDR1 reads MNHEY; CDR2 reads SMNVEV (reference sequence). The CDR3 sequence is CASSRLAGGLGDTQYF. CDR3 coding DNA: TGTGCCAGCAGCCGACTAGCGGGGGGGTTGGGAGATACGCAGTATTTT.

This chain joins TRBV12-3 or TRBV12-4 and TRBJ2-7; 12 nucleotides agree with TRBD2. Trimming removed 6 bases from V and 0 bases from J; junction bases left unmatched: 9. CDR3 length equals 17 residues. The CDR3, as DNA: TGTGCCAGCAGCCGGAGACTAGCGGGAGCCCCCTCCTACGAGCAGTACTTC. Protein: CASSRRLAGAPSYEQYF.

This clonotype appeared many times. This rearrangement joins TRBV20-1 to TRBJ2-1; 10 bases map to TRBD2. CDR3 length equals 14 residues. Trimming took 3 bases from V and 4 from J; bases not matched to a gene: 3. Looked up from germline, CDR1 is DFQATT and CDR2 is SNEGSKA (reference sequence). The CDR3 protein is CSASGTSAYNEQFF. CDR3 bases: TGCAGTGCTAGTGGGACTAGCGCTTACAATGAGCAGTTCTTC.

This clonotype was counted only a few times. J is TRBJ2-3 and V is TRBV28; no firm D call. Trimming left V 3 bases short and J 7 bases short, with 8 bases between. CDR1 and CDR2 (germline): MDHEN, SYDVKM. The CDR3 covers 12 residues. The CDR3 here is CASSFRRYTQYF. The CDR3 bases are TGTGCCAGCAGTTTTCGGCGATATACGCAGTATTTT.

The CDR3 nucleotides are TGTGCCAGCAGCCCAATCGGACATATGGACACTGAAGCTTTCTTT. Translating gives CASSPIGHMDTEAFF. This sequence joins TRBV7-2 and TRBJ1-1, with D possibly TRBD1 on 5 matching bases. Germline lookup yields CDR1 SGHTA and CDR2 FQGNSA. Trimming took 5 bases from V and 3 from J, leaving 16 bases between them. The length of the CDR3 is 15 residues.

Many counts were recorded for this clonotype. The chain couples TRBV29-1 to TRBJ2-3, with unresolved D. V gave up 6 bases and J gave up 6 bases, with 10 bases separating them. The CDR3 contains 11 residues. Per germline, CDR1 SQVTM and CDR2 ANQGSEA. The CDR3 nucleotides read TGCAGCGTGGCCCTTTATGATACGCAGTATTTT. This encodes CSVALYDTQYF.

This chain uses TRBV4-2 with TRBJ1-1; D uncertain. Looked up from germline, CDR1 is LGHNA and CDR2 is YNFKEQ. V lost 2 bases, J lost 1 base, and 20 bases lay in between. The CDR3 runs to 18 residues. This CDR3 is CASSQMGKRRAENTEAFF. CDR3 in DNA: TGTGCCAGCAGCCAAATGGGAAAGCGTCGAGCAGAGAACACTGAAGCTTTCTTT.

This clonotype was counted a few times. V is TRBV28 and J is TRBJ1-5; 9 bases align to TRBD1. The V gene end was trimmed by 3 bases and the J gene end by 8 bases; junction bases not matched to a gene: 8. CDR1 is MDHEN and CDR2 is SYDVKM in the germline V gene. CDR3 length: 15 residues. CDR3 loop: CASSFSGTGFKPQHF. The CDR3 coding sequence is TGTGCCAGCAGTTTTTCCGGGACAGGGTTTAAGCCCCAGCATTTT.

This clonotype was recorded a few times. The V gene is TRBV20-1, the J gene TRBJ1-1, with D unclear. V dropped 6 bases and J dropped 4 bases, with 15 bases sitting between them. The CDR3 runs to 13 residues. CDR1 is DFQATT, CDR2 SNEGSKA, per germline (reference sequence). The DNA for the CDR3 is TGCAGTGCCCCGGGAACCCTCGGCACTGAAGCTTTCTTT. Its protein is CSAPGTLGTEAFF.

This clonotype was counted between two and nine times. CDR3 region: CASSPWSDNEQFF. Written as DNA, the CDR3 is TGTGCCAGCAGCCCCTGGTCGGACAATGAGCAGTTCTTC. The chain joins TRBV7-2 to TRBJ2-1; no clear D. V lost 5 bases to trimming and J lost 5 bases, with 10 bases between them. The CDR3 is 13 residues long. Germline CDR1 reads SGHTA; CDR2 reads FQGNSA.

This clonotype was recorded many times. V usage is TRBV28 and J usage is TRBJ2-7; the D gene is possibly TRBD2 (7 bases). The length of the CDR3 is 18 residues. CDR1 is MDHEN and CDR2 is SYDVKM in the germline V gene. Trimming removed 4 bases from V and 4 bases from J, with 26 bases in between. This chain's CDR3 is CASSSNVPEGGLLYEQYF. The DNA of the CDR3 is TGTGCCAGCAGTTCAAACGTCCCCGAGGGGGGACTACTATACGAGCAGTACTTC. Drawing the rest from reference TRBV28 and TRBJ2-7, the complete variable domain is DVKVTQSSRYLVKRTGEKVFLECVQDMDHENMFWYRQDPGLGLRLIYFSYDVKMKEKGDIPEGYSVSREKKERFSLILESASTNQTSMYLCASSSNVPEGGLLYEQYFGPGTRLTVT.

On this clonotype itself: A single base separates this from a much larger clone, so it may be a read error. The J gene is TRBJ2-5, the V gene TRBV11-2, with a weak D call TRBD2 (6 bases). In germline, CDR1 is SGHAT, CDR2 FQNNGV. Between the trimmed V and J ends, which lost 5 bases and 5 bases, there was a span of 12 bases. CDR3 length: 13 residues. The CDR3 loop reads CASSNGTSETQYF. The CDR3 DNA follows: TGTGCCAGCAGCAACGGGACTTCGGAGACCCAGTACTTC. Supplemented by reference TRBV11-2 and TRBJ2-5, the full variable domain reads EAGVAQSPRYKIIEKRQSVAFWCNPISGHATLYWYQQILGQGPKLLIQFQNNGVVDDSQLPKDRFSAERLKGVDSTLKIQPAKLEDSAVYLCASSNGTSETQYFGPGTRLLVL.